The clone carrying this T cell receptor beta chain was seen repeatedly, ten times or more. Its antigen is currently unknown. This record belongs to a study of T cell repertoires in cytomegalovirus infection. Study as a whole: Both CMV infection and a matching HLA type were indicated by public TCR beta signatures.

V lost 6 bases, J lost 2 bases, and 6 bases stayed unmatched. This CDR3 comprises 16 residues. The germline gives CDR1 MNHEY, CDR2 SVGEGT. TCRdb redid the calling of the reads with MiXCR, one entry per CDR3 protein. The data contain approximately 83,000 distinct CDR3 sequences, roughly 25% of them singletons. Study findings and constraints: There were HLA-C-restricted CMV-specific TCR beta clonotypes dominating the ex vivo response.

The receptor comes from a human donor in good health (CMV status not recorded). Some clones in this sample may be carry-over from other donors' samples. This specimen was CD8+ T cells from cultured PBMCs, taken from culture after CMV antigen stimulation. This chain joins TRBV6-2 or TRBV6-3 and TRBJ2-1; TRBD2 matches 11 bases. The CDR3 DNA reads as TGTGCCAGCAGCCCGACGGGACTAGCGGCCTACAATGAGCAGTTCTTC. Translation gives CASSPTGLAAYNEQFF.